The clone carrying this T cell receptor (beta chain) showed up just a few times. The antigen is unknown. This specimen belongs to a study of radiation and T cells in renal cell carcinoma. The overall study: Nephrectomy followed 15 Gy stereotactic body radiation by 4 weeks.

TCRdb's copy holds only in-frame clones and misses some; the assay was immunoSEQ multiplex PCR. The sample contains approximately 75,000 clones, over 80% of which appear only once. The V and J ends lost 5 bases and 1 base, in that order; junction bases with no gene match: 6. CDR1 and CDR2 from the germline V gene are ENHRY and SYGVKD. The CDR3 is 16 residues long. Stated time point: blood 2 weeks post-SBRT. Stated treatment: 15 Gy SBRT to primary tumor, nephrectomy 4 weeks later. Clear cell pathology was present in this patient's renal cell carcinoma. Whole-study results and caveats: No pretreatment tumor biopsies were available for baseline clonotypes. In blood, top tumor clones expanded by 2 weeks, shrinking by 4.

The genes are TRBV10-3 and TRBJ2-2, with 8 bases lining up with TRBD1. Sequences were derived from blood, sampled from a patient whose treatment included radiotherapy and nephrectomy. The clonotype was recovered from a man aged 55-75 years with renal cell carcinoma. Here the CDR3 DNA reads TGTGCCATCAGTCTTACCGGGACAGGGAACACCGGGGAGCTGTTTTTT. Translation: CAISLTGTGNTGELFF.